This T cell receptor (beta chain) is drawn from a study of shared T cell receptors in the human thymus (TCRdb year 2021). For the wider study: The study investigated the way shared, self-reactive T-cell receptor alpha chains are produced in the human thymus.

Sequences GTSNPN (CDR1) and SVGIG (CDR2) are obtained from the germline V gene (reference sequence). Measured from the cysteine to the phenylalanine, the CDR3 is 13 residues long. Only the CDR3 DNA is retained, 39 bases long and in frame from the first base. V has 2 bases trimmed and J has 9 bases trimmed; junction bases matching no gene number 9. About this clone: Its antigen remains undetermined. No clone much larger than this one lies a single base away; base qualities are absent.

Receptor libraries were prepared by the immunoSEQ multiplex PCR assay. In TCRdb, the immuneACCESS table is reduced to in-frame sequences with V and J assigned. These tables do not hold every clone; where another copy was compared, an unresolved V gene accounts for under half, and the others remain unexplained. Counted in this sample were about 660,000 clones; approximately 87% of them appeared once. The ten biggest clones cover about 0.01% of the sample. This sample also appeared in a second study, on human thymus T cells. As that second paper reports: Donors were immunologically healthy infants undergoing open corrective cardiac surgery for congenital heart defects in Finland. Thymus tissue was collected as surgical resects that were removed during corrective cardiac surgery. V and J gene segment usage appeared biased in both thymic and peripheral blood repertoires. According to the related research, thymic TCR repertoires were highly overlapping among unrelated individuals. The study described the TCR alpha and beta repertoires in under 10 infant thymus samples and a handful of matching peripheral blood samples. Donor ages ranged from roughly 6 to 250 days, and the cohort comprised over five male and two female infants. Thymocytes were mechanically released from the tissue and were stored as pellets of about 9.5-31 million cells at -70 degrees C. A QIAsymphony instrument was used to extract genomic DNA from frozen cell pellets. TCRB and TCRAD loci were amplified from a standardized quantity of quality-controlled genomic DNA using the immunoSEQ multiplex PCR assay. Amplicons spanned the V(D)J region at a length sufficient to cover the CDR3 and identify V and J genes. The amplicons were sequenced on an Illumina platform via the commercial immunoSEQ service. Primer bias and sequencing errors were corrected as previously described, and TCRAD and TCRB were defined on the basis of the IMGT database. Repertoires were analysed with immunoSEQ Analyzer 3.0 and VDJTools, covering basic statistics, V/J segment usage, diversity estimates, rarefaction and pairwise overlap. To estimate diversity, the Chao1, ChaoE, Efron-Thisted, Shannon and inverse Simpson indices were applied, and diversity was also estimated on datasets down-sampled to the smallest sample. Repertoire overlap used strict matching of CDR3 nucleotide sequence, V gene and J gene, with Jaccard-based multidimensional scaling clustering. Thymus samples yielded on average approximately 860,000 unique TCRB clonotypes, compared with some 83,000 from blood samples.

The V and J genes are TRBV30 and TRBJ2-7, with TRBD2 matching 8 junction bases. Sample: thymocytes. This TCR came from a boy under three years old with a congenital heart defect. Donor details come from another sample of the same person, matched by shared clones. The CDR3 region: CAWSIRTSRGQYF. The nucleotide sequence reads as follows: TGTGCCTGGAGTATCAGGACTAGCCGGGGGCAGTACTTC.